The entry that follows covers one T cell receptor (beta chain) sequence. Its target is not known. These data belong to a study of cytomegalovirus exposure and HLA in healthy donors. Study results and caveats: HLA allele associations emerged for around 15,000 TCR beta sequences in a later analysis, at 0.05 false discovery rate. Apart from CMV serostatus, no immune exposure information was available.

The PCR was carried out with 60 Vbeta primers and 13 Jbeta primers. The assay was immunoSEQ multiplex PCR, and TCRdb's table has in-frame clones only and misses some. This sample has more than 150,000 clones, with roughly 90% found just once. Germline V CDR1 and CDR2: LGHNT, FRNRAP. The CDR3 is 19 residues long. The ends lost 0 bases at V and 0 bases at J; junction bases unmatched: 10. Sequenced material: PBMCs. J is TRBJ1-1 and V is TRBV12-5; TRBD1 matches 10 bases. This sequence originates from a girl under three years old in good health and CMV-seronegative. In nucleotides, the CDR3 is TGTGCTAGTGGTTTGGTACAGGATGGACAGGGGGGCTTGAACACTGAAGCTTTCTTT. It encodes CASGLVQDGQGGLNTEAFF.